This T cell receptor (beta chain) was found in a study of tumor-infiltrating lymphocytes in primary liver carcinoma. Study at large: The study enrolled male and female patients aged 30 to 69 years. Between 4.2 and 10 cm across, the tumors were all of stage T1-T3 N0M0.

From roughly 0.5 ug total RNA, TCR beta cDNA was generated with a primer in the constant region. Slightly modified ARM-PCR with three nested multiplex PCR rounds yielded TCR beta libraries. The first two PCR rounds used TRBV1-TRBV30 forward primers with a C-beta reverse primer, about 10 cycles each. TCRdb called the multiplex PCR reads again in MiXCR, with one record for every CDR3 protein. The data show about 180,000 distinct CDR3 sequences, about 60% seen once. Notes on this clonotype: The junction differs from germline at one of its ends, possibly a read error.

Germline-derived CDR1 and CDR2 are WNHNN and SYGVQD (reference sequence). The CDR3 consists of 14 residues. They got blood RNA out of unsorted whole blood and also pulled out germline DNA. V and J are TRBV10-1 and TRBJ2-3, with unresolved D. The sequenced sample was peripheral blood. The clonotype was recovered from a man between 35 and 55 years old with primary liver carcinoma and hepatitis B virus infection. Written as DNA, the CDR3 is TGCGCCAACAGTGTAAGGCTAGAAGGAGATACGCAGTATTTT. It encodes CANSVRLEGDTQYF.